This passage covers 5 T cell receptor beta chains from one sample sequenced in a study of T-cell reconstitution after alpha-beta-depleted transplantation in children. TCRbeta library preparation incorporated unique molecular identifiers. Using its own MiXCR run on the PCR reads, TCRdb lists one record per CDR3 protein. The sample lists about 640,000 distinct CDR3 sequences, approximately 15% seen once, with approximately 1% in the top ten. The sample consisted of PBMCs from the stem cell graft donor, taken from the stem cell graft. These receptors were obtained from a human donor who donated a stem cell graft to a child with acute myeloid leukemia.

This clonotype was seen many times. The chain links TRBV7-2 to TRBJ2-1, with D tentatively TRBD1 or TRBD2 (5 bases each). This CDR3 region has 16 residues. The germline V and J ends were trimmed by 6 bases and 4 bases, with 19 bases remaining between them. From germline, CDR1 is SGHTA and CDR2 FQGNSA. The CDR3 DNA reads as TGTGCCAGCAGTCTGAGGCCGGGACGCTCATACAATGAGCAGTTCTTC. This encodes CASSLRPGRSYNEQFF.

This clonotype was seen ten or more times. The chain combines TRBV10-3 with TRBJ2-7; D gene unclear. This CDR3 contains 13 residues. Germline CDR1 ENHRY, CDR2 SYGVKD. Trimming pared 5 bases from V and 3 bases from J, leaving 11 bases between. CDR3 DNA: TGTGCCATCAGTAATAATCTCTTCTACGAGCAGTACTTC. The encoded protein is CAISNNLFYEQYF.

This clonotype was picked up a small number of times. This sequence joins TRBV5-5 and TRBJ1-4; D remains unclear. CDR1 and CDR2 from the germline V gene are SGHKS and YYEKEE (reference sequence). Between the trimmed V and J ends, which lost 1 base and 3 bases, there was a span of 10 bases. The CDR3 length is 15 residues. The CDR3 spells CASSLTPVANEKLFF. The CDR3 nucleotides are TGTGCCAGCAGCTTGACCCCAGTGGCTAATGAAAAACTGTTTTTT.

J is TRBJ2-4 and V is TRBV20-1; D perhaps matches TRBD2 (6 bases). CDR1 and CDR2 (germline): DFQATT, SNEGSKA (reference sequence). The CDR3 extends over 14 amino acids. Trimming pared 3 bases from V and 9 bases from J, leaving 18 bases between. Here the CDR3 reads CSARAGTSGRIQYF. The CDR3, as DNA: TGCAGTGCTAGGGCCGGGACCAGCGGGCGCATTCAGTACTTC.

This clonotype was picked up a small number of times. The germline gene is not matched at one end of the junction; a read error may be the cause. The chain is built from TRBV24-1 and TRBJ2-2; D is unclear. The CDR3 runs 13 residues. Germline V gene sequence: CDR1 KGHDR, CDR2 SFDVKD. The CDR3 nucleotides read TGTGCCACCAATGATGGGAACACCGGGGAGCTGTTTTTT. Its protein is CATNDGNTGELFF.